This T cell receptor (beta chain) emerged from a study of cytomegalovirus exposure and HLA in healthy donors. General study results and limits: The classifier reportedly diagnosed cytomegalovirus status with high specificity and sensitivity.

As to this clone: The antigen is undetermined.

Both 60 Vbeta primers and 13 Jbeta primers went into the PCR. TCRdb's table, derived via immunoSEQ multiplex PCR, lists solely in-frame clones and lacks some. This sample's table has under 200,000 clones. The CDR3 is 15 amino acids. Per germline, CDR1 LNHDA and CDR2 SQIVND (reference sequence). The V segment lost 5 bases and the J segment 4 bases; nucleotides outside the gene matches: 8. Material: PBMCs. V usage is TRBV19 and J usage is TRBJ1-2; TRBD1 aligns across 9 bases. This sequence was found in a woman aged 18-29 years in good health and CMV-seropositive. The CDR3 DNA follows: TGTGCCAGTAGTCCAGGGACAGGGCTCCCCTATGGCTACACCTTC. Translated, it gives CASSPGTGLPYGYTF.